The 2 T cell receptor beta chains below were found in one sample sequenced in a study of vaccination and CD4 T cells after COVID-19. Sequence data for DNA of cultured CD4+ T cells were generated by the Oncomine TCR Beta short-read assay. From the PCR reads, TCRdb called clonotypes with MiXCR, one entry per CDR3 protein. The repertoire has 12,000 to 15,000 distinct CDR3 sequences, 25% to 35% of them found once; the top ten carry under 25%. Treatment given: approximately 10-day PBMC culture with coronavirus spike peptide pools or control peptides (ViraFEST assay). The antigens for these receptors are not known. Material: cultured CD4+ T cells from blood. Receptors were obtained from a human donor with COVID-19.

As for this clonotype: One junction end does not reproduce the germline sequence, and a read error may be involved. CDR3 DNA sequence: TGTGCCAGCAGTTTAGGATTAGCCAAAAACATTCAGTACTTC. Its translation is CASSLGLAKNIQYF. This chain uses TRBV7-2 with TRBJ2-4; D unclear. Germline CDR1 is SGHTA and CDR2 is FQGNSA. CDR3 size: 14 residues.

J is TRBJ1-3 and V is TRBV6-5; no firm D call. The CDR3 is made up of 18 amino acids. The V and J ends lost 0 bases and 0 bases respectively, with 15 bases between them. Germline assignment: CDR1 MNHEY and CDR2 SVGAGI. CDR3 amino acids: CASSYSTPRTDSGNTIYF. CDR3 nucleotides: TGTGCCAGCAGTTACTCGACACCCAGGACCGACTCTGGAAACACCATATATTTT.